Reported below is one T cell receptor (beta chain). What it recognizes is unknown. As for time point: sample taken at primary tumor resection. Samples were obtained from some 70 donors, all untreated early-stage non-small cell lung cancer patients. Unsorted tumor, nontumor lung tissue or cryopreserved PBMC supplied the whole RNA. These data belong to a study of spatial heterogeneity in lung cancer. This CDR3 region has 12 residues. With 5 bases removed from V and 5 bases from J, the gap between germline ends came to 13 bases. Germline CDR1 DFQATT, CDR2 SNEGSKA (reference sequence). MiXCR, applied by TCRdb to the 5' RACE reads, yields one record per CDR3 protein. The table includes nearly 25,000 distinct CDR3 sequences, about 9.3% detected once. Points from the study as a whole: Tumor mutation count correlated with how many alpha and beta TCRs expanded intratumorally. Coverage of tumor T cells was estimated at roughly 7% for alpha chains and roughly 12% for beta chains.

This sample comprised lung tumor tissue, obtained at surgery. The V call is TRBV20-1, the J call TRBJ2-7; D is possibly TRBD2 (5 bases). The sequence derives from a male donor with early-stage non-small cell lung cancer. CDR3 amino acids: CSARTDGDEQYF. CDR3 nucleotides: TGCAGTGCTCGGACTGACGGCGACGAGCAGTACTTC.